These 18 T cell receptor beta chains share one sample of origin, sequenced in a study of blood T cell repertoires in COVID-19. Only in-frame clones appear in the TCRdb table, and some are missing; sequencing was by immunoSEQ multiplex PCR. The sample yields hundreds of thousands of clones, 75% to 90% seen once. Sequenced material: PBMCs or T cells enriched from blood (not recorded which). These receptors all stem from a man aged 30 to 39 who had recovered from COVID-19.

The rearrangement joins TRBV21-1 to TRBJ2-7; the table calls TRBD2, which could not be checked here. TRBV21-1 is tagged as a pseudogene. The CDR3 has 17 residues. This chain's CDR3 is CASSNGAWRVAVYEQYF. CDR3 DNA sequence: TGTGCCAGCAGCAATGGAGCTTGGAGGGTAGCTGTCTACGAGCAGTACTTC.

As for this clone: The sample contains more than one DNA sequence encoding this CDR3. J is TRBJ2-2 and V is TRBV30, with 10 bases lining up with TRBD1. This CDR3 has 15 residues. Germline CDR1 and CDR2: GTSNPN and SVGIG (reference sequence). The trim removed 2 bases at V and 4 bases at J, leaving 4 bases unmatched. CDR3: CAWSPGQGITGELFF. CDR3 bases: TGTGCCTGGAGTCCGGGACAGGGGATCACCGGGGAGCTGTTTTTT.

The chain recombines TRBV28 with TRBJ2-1; 8 nucleotides match TRBD2. The J segment lost 15 bases and the V segment lost 6 bases, leaving 19 bases of the junction unmatched. The CDR3 has 15 amino acids. Per germline, CDR1 MDHEN and CDR2 SYDVKM. CDR3: CASSPMSGRGRLLFF. In nucleotides, the CDR3 is TGTGCCAGCAGCCCGATGAGCGGGAGAGGTCGTCTCCTGTTCTTC.

The rearrangement links TRBV5-1 to TRBJ2-1; 8 positions match TRBD2. Per the germline V gene, CDR1 is SGHRS and CDR2 is YFSETQ. The CDR3 totals 15 residues. With 0 bases clipped from V and 8 bases from J, the junction kept 7 bases outside the gene matches. The CDR3 DNA follows: TGCGCCAGCAGCTTGGCCATCGGGAGGGCCCATGAGCAGTTCTTC. It specifies CASSLAIGRAHEQFF.

The chain employs TRBV5-5 and TRBJ1-1; D remains unclear. The CDR3 has 13 amino acids. In germline, CDR1 is SGHKS, CDR2 YYEKEE (reference sequence). V was trimmed by 4 bases and J by 7 bases, leaving 14 bases between them. The DNA of the CDR3 is TGTGCCAGCAGCCGAGAACTATTTAATGAAGCTTTCTTT. Translation: CASSRELFNEAFF. Looking up the rest from reference TRBV5-5 and TRBJ1-1 gives the full variable domain: DAGVTQSPTHLIKTRGQQVTLRCSPISGHKSVSWYQQVLGQGPQFIFQYYEKEERGRGNFPDRFSARQFPNYSSELNVNALLLGDSALYLCASSRELFNEAFFGQGTRLTVV.

The V gene is TRBV28, the J gene TRBJ1-5; 8 bases map to TRBD1. CDR1 and CDR2 (germline): MDHEN, SYDVKM. With 3 bases clipped from V and 3 bases from J, the junction kept 4 bases outside the gene matches. This CDR3 is built from 15 residues. CDR3 DNA sequence: TGTGCCAGCAGTTTTGTGGACAGGGTCAATCAGCCCCAGCATTTT. Translating it yields CASSFVDRVNQPQHF.

The rearrangement links TRBV4-1 to TRBJ2-1, with 10 bases lining up with TRBD2. The CDR3 is 17 amino acids. Germline V CDR1 and CDR2: MGHRA, YSYEKL. J gave up 7 bases and V 1 base, and 10 bases lay outside the gene matches. CDR3 DNA: TGCGCCAGCAGCCAAGTAGGCGTAGGTAGCGGGAGGAATGAGCAGTTCTTC. This gives the protein CASSQVGVGSGRNEQFF.

This clone came up once. The J gene is TRBJ2-1, the V gene TRBV19, with 12 bases lining up with TRBD2. CDR1 and CDR2 from the germline V gene are LNHDA and SQIVND (reference sequence). The CDR3 spans 16 residues. The V segment lost 6 bases and the J segment 2 bases; nucleotides outside the gene matches: 5. This CDR3 reads CASSPWTSGAYNEQFF. Written as DNA, the CDR3 is TGTGCCAGTAGCCCCTGGACTAGCGGGGCCTACAATGAGCAGTTCTTC.

The chain joins TRBV9 to TRBJ1-6, with TRBD1 identical over 8 bases. V lost 3 bases to trimming and J lost 3 bases; unmatched junction nucleotides: 8. This CDR3 spans 17 amino acids. Germline assignment: CDR1 SGDLS and CDR2 YYNGEE. CDR3 DNA: TGTGCCAGCAGCGCGTTTCGAGACAGGGGCTATAATTCACCCCTCCACTTT. It translates to CASSAFRDRGYNSPLHF.

The rearrangement links TRBV6-1 to TRBJ2-1; the match to TRBD2 covers 7 bases. The J segment lost 3 bases and the V segment lost 0 bases, leaving 2 bases of the junction unmatched. Germline loops: CDR1 MNHNS, CDR2 SASEGT. The CDR3 consists of 15 residues. CDR3 nucleotides: TGTGCCAGCAGTGAAGCGCGGGGGTACTACAATGAGCAGTTCTTC. Encoded protein: CASSEARGYYNEQFF.

This clone was seen a single time. This chain connects TRBV4-1 to TRBJ2-4; TRBD1 might be the D (6 bases). The CDR3 covers 12 residues. In germline, CDR1 is MGHRA, CDR2 YSYEKL. Between the trimmed V and J ends, which lost 3 bases and 9 bases, there was a span of 9 bases. The CDR3 sequence is CASSQQGSIQYF. The CDR3 coding sequence is TGCGCCAGCAGCCAGCAGGGGAGCATTCAGTACTTC.

V and J are TRBV5-1 and TRBJ2-3; TRBD2 agrees at 10 bases. V shed 6 bases, J shed 4 bases, and the junction held 11 bases outside the gene matches. This CDR3 has 16 amino acids. The germline gives CDR1 SGHRS, CDR2 YFSETQ. The CDR3 DNA sequence: TGCGCCAGCACCTTACCGGGACTAGCGTCCGCAGATACGCAGTATTTT. Translating it yields CASTLPGLASADTQYF.

CDR3 DNA sequence: TGTGCCAGCAGCGCGGGGTTCAGCTCCTATAATTCACCCCTCCACTTT. This gives the protein CASSAGFSSYNSPLHF. The chain uses TRBV5-5 and TRBJ1-6; D unclear. The CDR3 has 16 residues. The V end was cut by 4 bases, the J end by 0 bases, with 11 bases between. Germline V gene lookup returns CDR1 SGHKS and CDR2 YYEKEE (reference sequence).

The chain couples TRBV28 to TRBJ1-1; tentatively, D is TRBD1 (5 bases). CDR1 and CDR2 from the germline V gene are MDHEN and SYDVKM. The CDR3 runs to 14 residues. V lost 4 bases and J 1 base, leaving 10 bases between the germline ends. CDR3 DNA sequence: TGTGCCAGCAGTTCCCCCGGGGGGAACACTGAAGCTTTCTTT. This gives the protein CASSSPGGNTEAFF.

This rearrangement joins TRBV28 to TRBJ2-7; 7 bases line up with TRBD2. The CDR3 runs 14 residues. CDR1 MDHEN and CDR2 SYDVKM come from the germline V gene. V gave up 8 bases and J gave up 0 bases; unmatched junction bases: 7. DNA for the CDR3: TGTGCCAGCGGACGGGGAGGGAGCTCCTACGAGCAGTACTTC. It encodes CASGRGGSSYEQYF.

The chain has TRBV15 and TRBJ2-1; D not certain. The CDR3 covers 17 residues. Germline lookup yields CDR1 LNHNV and CDR2 YYDKDF (reference sequence). The germline V and J ends were trimmed by 0 bases and 0 bases, with 12 bases remaining between them. The CDR3 region is CATSRETLLSSYNEQFF. The CDR3 DNA reads TGTGCCACCAGCAGAGAGACTCTTCTAAGCTCCTACAATGAGCAGTTCTTC.

The rearrangement joins TRBV6-5 to TRBJ2-5, with 7 bases lining up with TRBD2. Germline V CDR1 and CDR2: MNHEY, SVGAGI. Trimming at V came to 2 bases and at J to 5 bases, leaving 5 bases not matched to a gene. The CDR3 sequence is 14 residues long. The CDR3 is CASSYRDYQETQYF. CDR3 bases: TGTGCCAGCAGTTACCGGGACTATCAGGAGACCCAGTACTTC.

This chain connects TRBV7-8 to TRBJ2-7; 7 bases line up with TRBD1. The CDR3 contains 15 residues. Germline trimming cut 5 bases from V and 6 bases from J; bases unmatched to any gene: 13. In germline, CDR1 is SGHVS, CDR2 FQNEAQ. CDR3 residues: CASSPGWDRGIEQYF. CDR3 nucleotides: TGTGCCAGCAGCCCCGGTTGGGACAGAGGCATCGAGCAGTACTTC.